The text below deals with one T cell receptor beta chain. Exposed enrollees encountered a COVID-19 case at some point within 2 weeks before study entry. This sample stems from a study of blood T cell repertoires in COVID-19. From germline, CDR1 is SGHVS and CDR2 FNYEAQ. This CDR3 region has 14 residues. The V end lost 5 bases, the J end lost 8 bases, and 15 bases lay between the germline ends. Authors' processing steps: Quantification of nucleated cells was approximated via reference gene primer amplification. Assay: immunoSEQ multiplex PCR; the TCRdb copy retains only in-frame clones and omits some. V, J and clone size derive from that table, while D and trimming were established from the DNA sequence. The data hold roughly 240,000 clones, with about four fifths observed a single time.

The clonotype was recovered from a woman aged 35 to 49 who had been exposed to COVID-19. This rearrangement joins TRBV7-6 to TRBJ1-4, with D maybe TRBD1 (5 bases). The specimen sequenced was PBMCs or T cells enriched from blood (not recorded which). The CDR3 DNA is TGTGCCAGCAGCCTCGGGCAGGGTAGGGAAAAACTGTTTTTT. This translates into CASSLGQGREKLFF.